The 20 T cell receptor beta chains below all came from one sample that was sequenced in a study of CD8 T cells in Susac syndrome. When the RNA was reverse transcribed, random hexamers were used with an input of roughly 0.45 to 1 ug. From the immunoSEQ multiplex PCR reads, TCRdb called clonotypes with MiXCR, one entry per CDR3 protein. Of more than 150,000 distinct CDR3 sequences in the sample, roughly 95% were seen once. Sequenced material: CD4+ T cells from PBMCs. All receptors come from a human donor with Susac syndrome.

This clonotype was found once. The chain is built from TRBV29-1 and TRBJ2-7; 9 bases are a match to TRBD1. Germline V gene sequence: CDR1 SQVTM, CDR2 ANQGSEA. This CDR3 is built from 12 residues. The junction had 2 bases not matched to a gene; V was cut back by 4 bases and J by 4 bases. This CDR3 reads CSVVGTGYEQYF. The DNA of the CDR3 is TGCAGCGTTGTAGGGACAGGGTACGAGCAGTACTTC.

J is TRBJ2-1 and V is TRBV7-2; D unresolved. Germline lookup yields CDR1 SGHTA and CDR2 FQGNSA. The CDR3 is 12 amino acids. Trimming took off 6 bases at V and 8 bases at J, with 11 bases between the two ends. CDR3: CASSSDGHEQFF. The CDR3 DNA reads as TGTGCCAGCAGTTCTGACGGACATGAGCAGTTCTTC.

CDR3 nucleotide sequence: TGTGCCAGCAGGAGGGAGAATGAGCAGTTCTTC. Encoded protein: CASRRENEQFF. This chain connects TRBV27 to TRBJ2-1, with D possibly being TRBD2 (5 bases). Germline assignment: CDR1 MNHEY and CDR2 SMNVEV (reference sequence). With 6 bases removed from V and 7 bases from J, the gap between germline ends came to 7 bases. This CDR3 is 11 amino acids long.

CDR3 DNA: TGTGCCAGCACGGACTCTGGAAACACCATATATTTT. Translation gives CASTDSGNTIYF. This rearrangement joins TRBV12-3 or TRBV12-4 to TRBJ1-3; D gene ambiguous. The CDR3 consists of 12 residues. V dropped 7 bases and J dropped 0 bases, with 4 bases sitting between them.

This rearrangement joins TRBV29-1 to TRBJ2-1; unclear D gene. V lost 4 bases, J lost 12 bases, and 13 bases lay in between. Germline CDR1 and CDR2: SQVTM and ANQGSEA. There are 11 residues in the CDR3. CDR3 coding DNA: TGCAGCGTTGCGGCCCCGAGGTGGCAGTTCTTC. Its protein is CSVAAPRWQFF.

This clonotype came up once. This chain links TRBV6-5 with TRBJ1-2; possible D gene TRBD1, 6 bases. Germline CDR1 reads MNHEY; CDR2 reads SVGAGI. CDR3 size: 17 residues. The V gene lost 2 bases and the J gene lost 4 bases, with 20 bases spanning the gap. The CDR3 sequence: CASSYQAYRGISYGYTF. The CDR3 DNA reads TGTGCCAGCAGTTACCAGGCGTATAGGGGGATAAGCTATGGCTACACCTTC.

This rearrangement joins TRBV28 to TRBJ2-7; D is possibly TRBD2 (6 bases). Germline V lookup: CDR1 MDHEN, CDR2 SYDVKM. The CDR3 runs 12 residues. V dropped 3 bases and J dropped 3 bases, with 6 bases sitting between them. The CDR3 region is CASSLEGYEQYF. Written as DNA, the CDR3 is TGTGCCAGCAGTTTGGAGGGCTACGAGCAGTACTTC.

The chain joins TRBV20-1 to TRBJ2-1; 13 positions agree with TRBD2. With V trimmed by 6 bases and J by 9 bases, 11 bases remained unmatched. Looked up from germline, CDR1 is DFQATT and CDR2 is SNEGSKA (reference sequence). CDR3 length: 15 amino acids. The chain's CDR3 is CSAHSGTSGTREQFF. DNA for the CDR3: TGCAGTGCCCACTCCGGGACTAGCGGGACCCGTGAGCAGTTCTTC.

The rearrangement uses TRBV5-1 and TRBJ1-1; no clear D. The CDR3 covers 12 residues. Germline V gene lookup returns CDR1 SGHRS and CDR2 YFSETQ. V was trimmed by 3 bases and J by 4 bases, leaving 7 bases between them. CDR3 nucleotides: TGCGCCAGCAGCTATGTGGGCACTGAAGCTTTCTTT. It is translated as CASSYVGTEAFF.

This chain uses TRBV30 with TRBJ2-1; 9 nucleotides line up with TRBD2. Germline loops: CDR1 GTSNPN, CDR2 SVGIG (reference sequence). Trimming cost V 5 bases and J 0 bases; bases outside gene matches: 11. The CDR3 consists of 17 residues. The CDR3 DNA reads TGTGCCTGGTGGACTAGCGTAGGTGGGATCTCCTACAATGAGCAGTTCTTC. Translation gives CAWWTSVGGISYNEQFF.

The V gene is TRBV12-3 or TRBV12-4, the J gene TRBJ2-7, with a weak D call TRBD1 (5 bases). The CDR3 runs to 10 residues. Deletions cut 3 bases from V and 12 bases from J, with 9 bases between. CDR3 bases: TGTGCCAGCAGTTTCTCAGGGTCGTACTTC. The encoded protein is CASSFSGSYF.

V and J are TRBV29-1 and TRBJ2-5; no definite D call. The CDR3 runs 16 residues. Germline V gene lookup returns CDR1 SQVTM and CDR2 ANQGSEA. V lost 0 bases, J lost 0 bases, and 14 bases lay in between. CDR3 sequence (DNA): TGCAGCGTTGAAGAAAAGGACGGATGGTACCAAGAGACCCAGTACTTC. Translated, it gives CSVEEKDGWYQETQYF.

J is TRBJ2-3 and V is TRBV5-1; a weak D match, TRBD2 (6 bases). Germline-derived CDR1 and CDR2 are SGHRS and YFSETQ. V lost 4 bases and J lost 2, with 11 bases in between. The length of the CDR3 is 14 residues. CDR3 in amino acids: CASSPGRDTDTQYF. The CDR3, as DNA: TGCGCCAGCAGCCCCGGGCGGGACACAGATACGCAGTATTTT.

CDR3 in amino acids: CASSLRQGWETQYF. The DNA of the CDR3 is TGTGCCAGCAGCTTAAGACAGGGCTGGGAGACCCAGTACTTC. The rearrangement links TRBV11-2 to TRBJ2-5, with TRBD1 matching 7 bases. This CDR3 is 14 amino acids long. Germline values: CDR1 SGHAT, CDR2 FQNNGV. The J segment lost 5 bases and the V segment lost 2 bases, leaving 5 bases of the junction unmatched.

V gene TRBV28 combines with J gene TRBJ2-4, with D possibly being TRBD1 or TRBD2 (5 bases each). The CDR3 is 13 amino acids. Deletions cut 2 bases from V and 12 bases from J, with 14 bases between. Germline V CDR1 and CDR2: MDHEN, SYDVKM. CDR3 residues: CASSLGGYPNQYF. The DNA for the CDR3 is TGTGCCAGCAGTTTAGGGGGATACCCTAATCAGTACTTC.

CDR3 region: CSAQMPAGTDTQYF. CDR3 nucleotide sequence: TGCAGTGCTCAAATGCCGGCTGGCACAGATACGCAGTATTTT. This rearrangement joins TRBV20-1 to TRBJ2-3; no definite D call. V was trimmed by 5 bases and J by 1 base, leaving 13 bases between them. The CDR3 covers 14 residues. Germline CDR1 DFQATT, CDR2 SNEGSKA (reference sequence).

The J gene is TRBJ1-5, the V gene TRBV12-3 or TRBV12-4, with TRBD1 as a possible D gene (5 bases). This CDR3 spans 12 amino acids. V was trimmed by 4 bases and J by 6 bases, leaving 7 bases between them. The CDR3 sequence is CASSYQGQPQHF. The CDR3 region has the DNA TGTGCCAGCAGTTATCAGGGTCAGCCCCAGCATTTT.

The rearrangement links TRBV7-3 to TRBJ2-7; D call uncertain. Trimming stripped 8 bases from V and 5 bases from J, with 16 bases between. The CDR3 is made up of 13 amino acids. Germline V gene data show CDR1 as SGHTA and CDR2 as FQGTGA. CDR3 in amino acids: CASGNGGVDEQYF. CDR3 DNA: TGTGCCAGCGGTAATGGTGGGGTGGACGAGCAGTACTTC.

This chain links TRBV20-1 with TRBJ2-5, with D perhaps TRBD1 or TRBD2 (5 bases each). This CDR3 spans 13 amino acids. From germline, CDR1 is DFQATT and CDR2 SNEGSKA (reference sequence). Deletions cut 3 bases from V and 4 bases from J, with 12 bases between. CDR3 bases: TGCAGTGCTAGCGGATCGGGGCTAGAGACCCAGTACTTC. Amino acids: CSASGSGLETQYF.

This chain uses TRBV28 with TRBJ1-4, with D unresolved. The CDR3 has 12 residues. V was trimmed by 1 base and J by 7 bases, leaving 4 bases between them. In germline, CDR1 is MDHEN, CDR2 SYDVKM. CDR3 nucleotides: TGTGCCAGCAGTTTATCGGGTGAAAAACTGTTTTTT. Its translation is CASSLSGEKLFF.